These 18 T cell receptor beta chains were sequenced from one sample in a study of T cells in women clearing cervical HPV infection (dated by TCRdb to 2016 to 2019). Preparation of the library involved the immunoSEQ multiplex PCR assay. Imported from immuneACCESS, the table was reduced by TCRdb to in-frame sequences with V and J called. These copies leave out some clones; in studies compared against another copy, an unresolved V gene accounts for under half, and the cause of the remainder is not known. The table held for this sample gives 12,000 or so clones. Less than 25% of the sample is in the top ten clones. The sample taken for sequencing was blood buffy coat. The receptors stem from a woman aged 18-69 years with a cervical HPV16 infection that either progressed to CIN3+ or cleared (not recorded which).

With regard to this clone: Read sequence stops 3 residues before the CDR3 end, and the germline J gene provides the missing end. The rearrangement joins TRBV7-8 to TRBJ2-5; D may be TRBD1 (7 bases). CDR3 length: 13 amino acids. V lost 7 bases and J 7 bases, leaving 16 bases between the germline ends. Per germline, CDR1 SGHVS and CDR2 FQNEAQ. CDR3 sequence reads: CASTQGGRWTQYF. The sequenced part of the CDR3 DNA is TGTGCCAGCACCCAGGGGGGACGATGGACC. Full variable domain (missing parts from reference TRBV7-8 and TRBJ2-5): GAGVSQSPRYKVAKRGQDVALRCDPISGHVSLFWYQQALGQGPEFLTYFQNEAQLDKSGLPSDRFFAERPEGSVSTLKIQRTQQEDSAVYLCASTQGGRWTQYFGPGTRLLVL.

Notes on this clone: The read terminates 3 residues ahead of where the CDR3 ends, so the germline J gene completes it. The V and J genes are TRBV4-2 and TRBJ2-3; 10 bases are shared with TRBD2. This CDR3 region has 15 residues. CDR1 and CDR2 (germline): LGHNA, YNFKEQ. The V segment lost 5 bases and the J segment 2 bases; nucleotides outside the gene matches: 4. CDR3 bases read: TGTGCCAGCAGCACCGGGACTAGCGACACAGATACG. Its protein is CASSTGTSDTDT. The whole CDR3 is CASSTGTSDTDTQYF.

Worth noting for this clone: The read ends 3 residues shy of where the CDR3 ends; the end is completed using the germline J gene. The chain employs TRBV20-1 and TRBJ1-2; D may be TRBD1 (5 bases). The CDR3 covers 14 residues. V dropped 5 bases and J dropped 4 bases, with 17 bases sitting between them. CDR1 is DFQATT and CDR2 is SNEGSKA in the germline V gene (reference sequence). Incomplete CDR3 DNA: TGCAGTGCTGGCCTAACGGGGGGGGGCTATGGC. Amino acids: CSAGLTGGGYG. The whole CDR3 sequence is CSAGLTGGGYGYTF.

The CDR3 sequence is CASSPGTTNTDTQYF. CDR3 DNA (partial): TGTGCCAGCAGTCCCGGGACTACGAACACAGATACG. The rearrangement links TRBV28 to TRBJ2-3, with 7 bases matching TRBD2. The sequence runs out 3 residues before the end of the CDR3; the remainder is reconstructed from the germline J gene. V lost 5 bases to trimming and J lost 2 bases; unmatched junction nucleotides: 7. Germline CDR1 is MDHEN and CDR2 is SYDVKM. CDR3 length equals 15 residues.

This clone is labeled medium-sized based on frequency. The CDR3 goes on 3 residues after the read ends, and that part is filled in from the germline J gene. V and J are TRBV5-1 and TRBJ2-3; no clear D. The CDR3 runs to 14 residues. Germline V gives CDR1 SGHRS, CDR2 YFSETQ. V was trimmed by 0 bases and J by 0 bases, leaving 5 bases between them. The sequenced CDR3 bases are TGCGCCAGCAGCTTGGGCCAGAGCACAGATACG. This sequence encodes CASSLGQSTDT. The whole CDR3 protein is CASSLGQSTDTQYF.

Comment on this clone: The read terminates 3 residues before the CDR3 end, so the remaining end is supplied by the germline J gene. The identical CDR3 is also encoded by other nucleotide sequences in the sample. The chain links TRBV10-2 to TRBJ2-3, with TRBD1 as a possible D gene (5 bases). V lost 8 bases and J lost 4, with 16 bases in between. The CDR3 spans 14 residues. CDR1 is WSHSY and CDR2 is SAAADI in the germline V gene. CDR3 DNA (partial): TGCGCCAGCTTAAGGCAGGGTAGGGCAGATACG. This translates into CASLRQGRADT. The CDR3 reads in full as CASLRQGRADTQYF.

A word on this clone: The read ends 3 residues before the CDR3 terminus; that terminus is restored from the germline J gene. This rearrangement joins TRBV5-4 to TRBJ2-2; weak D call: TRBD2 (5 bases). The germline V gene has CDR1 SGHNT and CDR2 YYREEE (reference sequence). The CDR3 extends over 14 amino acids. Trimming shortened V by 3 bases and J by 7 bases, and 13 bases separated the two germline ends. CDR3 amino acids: CASSWSSGIGELFF. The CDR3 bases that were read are TGTGCCAGCAGCTGGTCGAGCGGTATCGGGGAG.

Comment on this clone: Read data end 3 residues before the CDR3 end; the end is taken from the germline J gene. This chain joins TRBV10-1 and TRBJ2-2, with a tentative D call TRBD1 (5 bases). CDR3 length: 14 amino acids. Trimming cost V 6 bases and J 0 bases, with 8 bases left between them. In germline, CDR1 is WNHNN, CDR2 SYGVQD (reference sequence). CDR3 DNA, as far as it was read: TGCGCCAGCAGGGAGACAGCGAACACCGGGGAG. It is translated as CASRETANTGE. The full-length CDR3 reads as CASRETANTGELFF.

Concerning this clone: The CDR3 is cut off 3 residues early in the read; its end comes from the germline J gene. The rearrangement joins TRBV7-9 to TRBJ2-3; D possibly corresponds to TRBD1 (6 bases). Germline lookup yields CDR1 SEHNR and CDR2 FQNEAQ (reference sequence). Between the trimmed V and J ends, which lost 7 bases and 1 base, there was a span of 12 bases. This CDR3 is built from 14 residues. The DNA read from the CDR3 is TGTGCCAGCAAGGGGGAAAGGGGCACAGATACG. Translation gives CASKGERGTDT. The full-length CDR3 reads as CASKGERGTDTQYF.

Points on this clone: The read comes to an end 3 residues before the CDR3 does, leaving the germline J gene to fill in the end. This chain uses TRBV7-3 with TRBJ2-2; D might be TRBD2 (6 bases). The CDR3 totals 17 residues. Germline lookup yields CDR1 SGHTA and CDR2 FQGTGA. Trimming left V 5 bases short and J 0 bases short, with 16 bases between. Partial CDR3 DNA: TGTGCCAGCAGCCCCTCCGGGGGAACAGCGAACACCGGGGAG. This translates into CASSPSGGTANTGE. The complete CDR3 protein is CASSPSGGTANTGELFF. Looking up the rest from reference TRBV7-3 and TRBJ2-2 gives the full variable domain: GAGVSQTPSNKVTEKGKYVELRCDPISGHTALYWYRQSLGQGPEFLIYFQGTGAADDSGLPNDRFFAVRPEGSVSTLKIQRTERGDSAVYLCASSPSGGTANTGELFFGEGSRLTVL.

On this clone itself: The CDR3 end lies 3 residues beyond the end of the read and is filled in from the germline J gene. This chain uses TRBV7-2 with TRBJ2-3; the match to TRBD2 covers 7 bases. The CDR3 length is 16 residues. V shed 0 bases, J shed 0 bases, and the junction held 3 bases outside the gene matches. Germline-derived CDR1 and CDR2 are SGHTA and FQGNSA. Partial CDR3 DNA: TGTGCCAGCAGCTTAGCGGCGGGGGTGAGCACAGATACG. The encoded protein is CASSLAAGVSTDT. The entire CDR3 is CASSLAAGVSTDTQYF.

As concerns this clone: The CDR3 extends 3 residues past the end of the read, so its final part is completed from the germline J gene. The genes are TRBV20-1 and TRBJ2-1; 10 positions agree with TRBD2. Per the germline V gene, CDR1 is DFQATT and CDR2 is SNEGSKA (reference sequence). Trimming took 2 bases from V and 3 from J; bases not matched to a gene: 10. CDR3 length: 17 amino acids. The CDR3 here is CSARRASGGSSYNEQFF. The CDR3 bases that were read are TGCAGTGCTAGAAGGGCTAGCGGGGGCTCAAGCTACAATGAG.

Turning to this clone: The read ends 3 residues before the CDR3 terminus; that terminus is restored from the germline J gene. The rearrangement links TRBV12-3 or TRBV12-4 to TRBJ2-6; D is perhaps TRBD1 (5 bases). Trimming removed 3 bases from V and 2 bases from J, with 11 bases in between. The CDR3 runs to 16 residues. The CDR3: CASSLDTLTGANVLTF. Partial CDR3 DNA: TGTGCCAGCAGTTTGGACACACTGACTGGGGCCAACGTC.

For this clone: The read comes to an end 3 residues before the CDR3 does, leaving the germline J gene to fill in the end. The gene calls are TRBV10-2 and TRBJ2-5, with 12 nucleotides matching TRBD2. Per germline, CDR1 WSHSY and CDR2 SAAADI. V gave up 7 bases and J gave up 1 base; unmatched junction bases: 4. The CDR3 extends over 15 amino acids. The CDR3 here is CASNLAGGPQETQYF. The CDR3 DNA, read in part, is TGCGCCAGCAACCTAGCGGGGGGGCCCCAAGAGACC.

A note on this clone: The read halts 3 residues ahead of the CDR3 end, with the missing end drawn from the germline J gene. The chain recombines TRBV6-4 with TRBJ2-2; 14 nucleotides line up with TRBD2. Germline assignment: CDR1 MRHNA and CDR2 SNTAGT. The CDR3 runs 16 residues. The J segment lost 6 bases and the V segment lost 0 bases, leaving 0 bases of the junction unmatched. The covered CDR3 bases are TGTGCCAGCAGTGACTCGACTAGCGGGGGGGCCGGGGAG. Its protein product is CASSDSTSGGAGE. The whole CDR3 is CASSDSTSGGAGELFF.

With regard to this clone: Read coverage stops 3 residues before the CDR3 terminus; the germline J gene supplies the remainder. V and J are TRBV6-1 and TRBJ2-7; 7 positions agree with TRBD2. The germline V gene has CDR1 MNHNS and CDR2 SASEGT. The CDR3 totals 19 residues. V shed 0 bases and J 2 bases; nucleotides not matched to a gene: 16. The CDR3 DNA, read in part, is TGTGCCAGCAGTGAAGCATTACATGGGGCGGGGGTGTTCACCTACGAG. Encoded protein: CASSEALHGAGVFTYE. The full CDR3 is CASSEALHGAGVFTYEQYF.

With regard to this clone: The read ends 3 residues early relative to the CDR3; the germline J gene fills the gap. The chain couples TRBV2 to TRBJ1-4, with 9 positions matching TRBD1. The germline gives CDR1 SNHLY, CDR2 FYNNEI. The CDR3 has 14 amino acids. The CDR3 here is CASSELQGARRLFF. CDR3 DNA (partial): TGTGCCAGCAGTGAATTACAGGGGGCGCGGAGA.

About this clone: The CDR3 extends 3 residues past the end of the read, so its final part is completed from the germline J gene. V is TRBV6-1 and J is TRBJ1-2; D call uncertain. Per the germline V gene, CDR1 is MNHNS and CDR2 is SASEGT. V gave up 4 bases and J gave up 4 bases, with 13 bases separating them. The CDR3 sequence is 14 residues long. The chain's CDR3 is CASSGPRGIYGYTF. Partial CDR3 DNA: TGTGCCAGCAGTGGCCCCCGCGGGATCTATGGC.